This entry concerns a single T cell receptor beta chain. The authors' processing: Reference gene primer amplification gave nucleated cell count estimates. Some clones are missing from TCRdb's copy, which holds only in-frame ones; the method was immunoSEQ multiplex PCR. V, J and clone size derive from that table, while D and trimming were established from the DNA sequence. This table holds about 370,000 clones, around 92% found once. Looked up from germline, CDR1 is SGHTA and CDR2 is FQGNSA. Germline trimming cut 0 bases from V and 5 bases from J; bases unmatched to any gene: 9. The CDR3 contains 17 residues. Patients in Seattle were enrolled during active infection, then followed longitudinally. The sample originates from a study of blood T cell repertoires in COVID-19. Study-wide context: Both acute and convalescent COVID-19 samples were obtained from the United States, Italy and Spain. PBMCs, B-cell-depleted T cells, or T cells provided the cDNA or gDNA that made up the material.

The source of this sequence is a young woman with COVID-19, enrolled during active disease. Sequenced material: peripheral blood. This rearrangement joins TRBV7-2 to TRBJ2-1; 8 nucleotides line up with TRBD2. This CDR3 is CASSLAVASGRHNEQFF. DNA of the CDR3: TGTGCCAGCAGCTTAGCGGTCGCCAGCGGGAGACACAATGAGCAGTTCTTC.